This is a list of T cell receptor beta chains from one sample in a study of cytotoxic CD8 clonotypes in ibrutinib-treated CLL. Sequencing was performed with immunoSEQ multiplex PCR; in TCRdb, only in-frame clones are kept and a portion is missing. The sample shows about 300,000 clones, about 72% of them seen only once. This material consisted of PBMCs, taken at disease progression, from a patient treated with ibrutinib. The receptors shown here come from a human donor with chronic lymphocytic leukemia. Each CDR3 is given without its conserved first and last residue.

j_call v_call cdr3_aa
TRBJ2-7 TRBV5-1 ASSFSAGYEQY
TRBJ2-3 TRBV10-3 AIGVGPDTQY
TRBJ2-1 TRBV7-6 ASSFESGGVGYSQFSYNEQF
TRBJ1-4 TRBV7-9 ASSLRVMGRINEKLF
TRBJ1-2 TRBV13 ASSFSKTANYGYT
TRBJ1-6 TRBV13 VSSPRESSYNSPLH
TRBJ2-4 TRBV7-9 ASRQAQGASIQY
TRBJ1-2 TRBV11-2 ASTQGGAANYGYT
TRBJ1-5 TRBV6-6 ASSLTGLDQPQH
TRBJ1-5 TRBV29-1 SIGQDPNQPQH
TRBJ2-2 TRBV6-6 ASSLKGSGELF
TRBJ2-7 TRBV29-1 SVPGAGSWEQY
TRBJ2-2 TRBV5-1 ASSLGQVSTGELF
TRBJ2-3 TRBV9 ASIRGLATDTQY
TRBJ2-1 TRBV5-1 ASSLVGLAGTWDEQF
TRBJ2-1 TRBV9 ASSTGTSGSLNEQF
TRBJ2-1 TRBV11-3 ASSTRTGSQF
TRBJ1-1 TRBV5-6 ASRPRGWGEAF
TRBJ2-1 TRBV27 ASSLSASGSYNEQF
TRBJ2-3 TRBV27 ASSKRGPWETDTQY
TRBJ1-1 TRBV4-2 ASSPKTGFTEAF
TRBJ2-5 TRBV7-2 ASSRDSQETQY
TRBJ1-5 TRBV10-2 ASTVQGDQPQH
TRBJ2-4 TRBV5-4 ASSRQGAKNIQY
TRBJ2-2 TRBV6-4 ASSVERVSGELF
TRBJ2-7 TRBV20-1 SAHIQLGQY
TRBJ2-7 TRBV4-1 ASSQRNAGTATYEQY